Below, 30 T cell receptor beta chains from the same sample are listed, as sequenced in a study of early stage breast cancer tumors. Sequenced by immunoSEQ multiplex PCR; TCRdb stores in-frame clones only, minus some. The table records under 30,000 clones, around three quarters of them present only once. Sequencing was performed on blood. The origin of the receptors is a person aged 45-65 years with breast cancer.

The DNA of the CDR3 is TGTGCCAGCAGCTCCGGACTAGCGGGAGTTGTAGATACGCAGTATTTT. Its translation is CASSSGLAGVVDTQYF. The chain is built from TRBV5-4 and TRBJ2-3; 13 bases agree with TRBD2. This CDR3 is 16 amino acids long. Germline V gives CDR1 SGHNT, CDR2 YYREEE (reference sequence). Trimming cost V 3 bases and J 5 bases; bases outside gene matches: 6.

The V gene is TRBV27, the J gene TRBJ1-1, with D possibly TRBD1 on 6 matching bases. The CDR3 has 16 residues. Germline CDR1 reads MNHEY; CDR2 reads SMNVEV (reference sequence). V was shortened by 4 bases and J by 5 bases, with 20 bases between the two germline ends. DNA of the CDR3: TGTGCCAGCAGTTACCAGACAGGACACCTAGTAACTGAAGCTTTCTTT. Amino acids: CASSYQTGHLVTEAFF.

V and J are TRBV30 and TRBJ2-7; a weak D match, TRBD2 (5 bases). The germline CDR1 and CDR2 sequences are GTSNPN and SVGIG (reference sequence). V gave up 0 bases and J gave up 6 bases, with 12 bases separating them. The CDR3 runs to 13 residues. Here the CDR3 reads CAWSVSDLSEQYF. The DNA for the CDR3 is TGTGCCTGGAGTGTTTCGGACTTATCCGAGCAGTACTTC.

The rearrangement uses TRBV4-2 and TRBJ2-1; the D call may be TRBD1 or TRBD2 (5 bases each). The CDR3 sequence is 16 residues long. Trimming left V 6 bases short and J 0 bases short, with 15 bases between. Looked up from germline, CDR1 is LGHNA and CDR2 is YNFKEQ. The CDR3 sequence: CASRHSLGGSYNEQFF. The CDR3 region has the DNA TGTGCCAGCAGGCATTCACTTGGGGGCTCCTACAATGAGCAGTTCTTC.

The V and J genes are TRBV7-2 and TRBJ2-3; weak D call: TRBD2 (6 bases). Trimming pared 1 base from V and 0 bases from J, leaving 14 bases between. Per germline, CDR1 SGHTA and CDR2 FQGNSA. The CDR3 is 17 residues long. The CDR3 bases are TGTGCCAGCAGCTTAGGGGGAGGACCCTCTAGCACAGATACGCAGTATTTT. Protein sequence: CASSLGGGPSSTDTQYF.

The V call is TRBV27, the J call TRBJ2-7; 8 bases line up with TRBD1. The CDR3 runs 14 residues. J gave up 0 bases and V 2 bases, and 0 bases lay outside the gene matches. Germline-derived CDR1 and CDR2 are MNHEY and SMNVEV (reference sequence). The CDR3 DNA reads as TGTGCCAGCAGTTTAACAGGGGGCTCCTACGAGCAGTACTTC. Amino acid sequence: CASSLTGGSYEQYF.

CDR3 sequence reads: CASSLKRPTSTDTQYF. Written as DNA, the CDR3 is TGTGCCAGCAGCTTGAAACGACCGACTAGCACAGATACGCAGTATTTT. The chain employs TRBV5-4 and TRBJ2-3; no clear D gene. The V gene's germline CDR1 is SGHNT and CDR2 YYREEE (reference sequence). CDR3 length: 16 amino acids. The V end was cut by 1 base, the J end by 0 bases, with 12 bases between.

The chain uses TRBV10-3 and TRBJ1-2; no reliable D call. V dropped 2 bases and J dropped 1 base, with 5 bases sitting between them. CDR1 is ENHRY, CDR2 SYGVKD, per germline. The CDR3 has 13 residues. This CDR3 reads CAISEELNYGYTF. The CDR3 region has the DNA TGTGCCATCAGTGAGGAGCTTAACTATGGCTACACCTTC.

The rearrangement joins TRBV19 to TRBJ2-1, with TRBD1 matching 7 bases. Germline-derived CDR1 and CDR2 are LNHDA and SQIVND (reference sequence). Trimming took 4 bases from V and 6 from J; bases not matched to a gene: 12. There are 16 residues in the CDR3. The CDR3 DNA is TGTGCCAGTAGTAAGGTCACAGGGGTATATCCCAATGAGCAGTTCTTC. This sequence encodes CASSKVTGVYPNEQFF.

The chain is built from TRBV5-4 and TRBJ2-1; 13 bases map to TRBD2. This CDR3 spans 15 amino acids. V trimming: 5 bases; J trimming: 8 bases; junction bases outside the gene matches: 7. From germline, CDR1 is SGHNT and CDR2 YYREEE (reference sequence). In DNA, the CDR3 is TGTGCCAGCAGACTAGCGGGAGGGCCAAGGGATGAGCAGTTCTTC. Protein sequence: CASRLAGGPRDEQFF.

The CDR3 sequence: CASSLEASGARGEQFF. The CDR3 DNA reads as TGCGCCAGCAGCTTGGAAGCTAGCGGAGCGAGAGGTGAGCAGTTCTTC. The chain is built from TRBV5-1 and TRBJ2-1, with 7 bases matching TRBD2. The CDR3 sequence is 16 residues long. Germline CDR1 is SGHRS and CDR2 is YFSETQ. Trimming took 0 bases from V and 9 from J; bases not matched to a gene: 12.

The DNA of the CDR3 is TGCAGCGTTACCGCAACCCAGGAGTCGCCGGGCTACACCTTC. Translating it yields CSVTATQESPGYTF. The V call is TRBV29-1, the J call TRBJ1-2; D remains unclear. V was shortened by 5 bases and J by 8 bases, with 21 bases between the two germline ends. The CDR3 runs to 14 residues. Per the germline V gene, CDR1 is SQVTM and CDR2 is ANQGSEA.

This chain uses TRBV6-5 with TRBJ1-1, with TRBD1 matching over 8 bases. The CDR3 contains 14 residues. CDR1 and CDR2 from the germline V gene are MNHEY and SVGAGI. V dropped 6 bases and J dropped 7; count of bases not matched to a gene: 10. This CDR3 reads CASRDPGGKGEAFF. CDR3 DNA sequence: TGTGCCAGCAGGGACCCAGGGGGCAAGGGTGAAGCTTTCTTT.

This chain uses TRBV20-1 with TRBJ1-1; D is unclear. The CDR3 sequence is 11 residues long. In germline, CDR1 is DFQATT, CDR2 SNEGSKA (reference sequence). CDR3 sequence: CHCTAGTEAFF. CDR3 sequence (DNA): TGCCATTGCACCGCGGGTACTGAAGCTTTCTTT.

Regarding this clone: One junction end disagrees with the germline gene, perhaps due to a read error. The chain combines TRBV7-7 with TRBJ2-5; 12 bases match TRBD2. The CDR3 runs 16 residues. In germline, CDR1 is SSHAT, CDR2 FNYEAQ (reference sequence). CDR3 nucleotides: TGTGCTAGCAGCTCGGTACTAGCGGGAGGCCAAGAGACCCAGTACTTC. It codes for CASSSVLAGGQETQYF. The full variable domain, completed using reference TRBV7-7 and TRBJ2-5, is GAGVSQSPRYKVTKRGQDVTLRCDPISSHATLYWYQQALGQGPEFLTYFNYEAQPDKSGLPSDRFSAERPEGSISTLTIQRTEQRDSAMYRCASSSVLAGGQETQYFGPGTRLLVL.

This chain links TRBV7-2 with TRBJ2-4; D ambiguous. This CDR3 comprises 17 residues. V gave up 5 bases and J gave up 0 bases, with 17 bases separating them. Germline V gene lookup returns CDR1 SGHTA and CDR2 FQGNSA. The DNA of the CDR3 is TGTGCCAGCAGCGTAAGGTTAGGTTCTCTAGCCAAAAACATTCAGTACTTC. Amino acid sequence: CASSVRLGSLAKNIQYF.

This sequence joins TRBV10-3 and TRBJ1-5; 9 nucleotides line up with TRBD1. Germline V lookup: CDR1 ENHRY, CDR2 SYGVKD. CDR3 size: 14 residues. The junction had 10 bases not matched to a gene; V was cut back by 10 bases and J by 6 bases. In DNA form, the CDR3 reads TGTGCCACCGCCGGGGACAGGGATATTCAGCCCCAGCATTTT. Translation: CATAGDRDIQPQHF.

The chain has TRBV4-1 and TRBJ2-1, with 11 bases lining up with TRBD2. V dropped 4 bases and J dropped 9; count of bases not matched to a gene: 8. This CDR3 is built from 15 residues. Per the germline V gene, CDR1 is MGHRA and CDR2 is YSYEKL. As DNA, the CDR3 is TGCGCCAGCAGCCCCTTTAGCGGGAGGGAGGCTGAGCAGTTCTTC. This codes for CASSPFSGREAEQFF.

CDR3: CASSSGGLTDTQYF. The CDR3 DNA reads as TGTGCCAGCAGCTCTGGGGGCCTTACAGATACGCAGTATTTT. The J gene is TRBJ2-3, the V gene TRBV7-2; the D gene is possibly TRBD1 (6 bases). V was cut by 4 bases and J by 3 bases, with 11 bases left in between. Germline CDR1 is SGHTA and CDR2 is FQGNSA. The CDR3 is 14 amino acids.

The rearrangement links TRBV10-3 to TRBJ1-1, with 10 positions matching TRBD1. Germline V gene lookup returns CDR1 ENHRY and CDR2 SYGVKD. This CDR3 region has 14 residues. V lost 7 bases and J lost 8; bases outside the gene matches: 10. CDR3 DNA: TGTGCCATCACTCAGACAGGGGGCGGGGAGGAAGCTTTCTTT. Translating it yields CAITQTGGGEEAFF.

The rearrangement uses TRBV27 and TRBJ2-7; D is ambiguous. Germline CDR1 reads MNHEY; CDR2 reads SMNVEV (reference sequence). V dropped 0 bases and J dropped 3 bases, with 12 bases sitting between them. This CDR3 comprises 15 residues. The CDR3 loop reads CASSLSNFPVYEQYF. The CDR3 nucleotides are TGTGCCAGCAGTTTATCGAATTTCCCCGTCTACGAGCAGTACTTC.

This rearrangement joins TRBV5-5 to TRBJ2-1, with D perhaps being TRBD1 or TRBD2 (5 bases each). Germline assignment: CDR1 SGHKS and CDR2 YYEKEE (reference sequence). The CDR3 has 15 residues. Trimming left V 0 bases short and J 3 bases short, with 10 bases between. CDR3 protein: CASSLGGTSYNEQFF. Here the CDR3 DNA reads TGTGCCAGCAGCTTGGGGGGCACTAGCTACAATGAGCAGTTCTTC. The variable domain in full, with the rest retrieved from reference TRBV5-5 and TRBJ2-1, is DAGVTQSPTHLIKTRGQQVTLRCSPISGHKSVSWYQQVLGQGPQFIFQYYEKEERGRGNFPDRFSARQFPNYSSELNVNALLLGDSALYLCASSLGGTSYNEQFFGPGTRLTVL.

The gene calls are TRBV19 and TRBJ2-1; 8 bases are shared with TRBD1. CDR3 length: 15 residues. The germline CDR1 and CDR2 sequences are LNHDA and SQIVND (reference sequence). V was clipped by 7 bases and J by 1 base; unmatched bases: 6. The CDR3 sequence is CASIGQGASYNEQFF. The CDR3, as DNA: TGTGCCAGTATAGGGCAGGGGGCGTCCTACAATGAGCAGTTCTTC.

The rearrangement uses TRBV9 and TRBJ2-3, with D uncertain. The CDR3 has 13 amino acids. Germline values: CDR1 SGDLS, CDR2 YYNGEE. V was shortened by 4 bases and J by 2 bases, with 8 bases between the two germline ends. CDR3 in DNA: TGTGCCAGCAGCCCCCAGATCACAGATACGCAGTATTTT. It is translated as CASSPQITDTQYF.

The V call is TRBV7-8, the J call TRBJ2-7, with D unresolved. Germline V CDR1 and CDR2: SGHVS, FQNEAQ. Trimming shortened V by 3 bases and J by 2 bases, and 8 bases separated the two germline ends. CDR3 size: 13 residues. As DNA, the CDR3 is TGTGCCAGCAGCTTCCAAGGGCCCTACGAGCAGTACTTC. This encodes CASSFQGPYEQYF.

The chain has TRBV7-9 and TRBJ2-7; 8 nucleotides agree with TRBD1. Germline V gene data show CDR1 as SEHNR and CDR2 as FQNEAQ (reference sequence). The length of the CDR3 is 13 residues. Trimming took 7 bases from V and 5 from J; bases not matched to a gene: 7. The CDR3 bases are TGTGCCAGCACTATCAGGGGGCTAGACGAGCAGTACTTC. As protein: CASTIRGLDEQYF.

This clone was counted between two and nine times. This chain uses TRBV6-1 with TRBJ2-4; D remains ambiguous. The CDR3 has 15 amino acids. V was shortened by 10 bases and J by 0 bases, with 16 bases between the two germline ends. The germline CDR1 and CDR2 sequences are MNHNS and SASEGT. CDR3 amino acids: CATSSAVVAKNIQYF. The DNA of the CDR3 is TGTGCCACCTCCTCGGCAGTTGTAGCCAAAAACATTCAGTACTTC.

V and J are TRBV5-6 and TRBJ2-5, with D unresolved. Trimming removed 4 bases at V and 1 base at J, with 11 bases between. Germline V CDR1 and CDR2: SGHDT, YYEEEE. This CDR3 spans 14 amino acids. CDR3 bases: TGTGCCAGCAGCGTCGGACGGTTCCAAGAGACCCAGTACTTC. It specifies CASSVGRFQETQYF.

Only one count was recorded for this clone. The chain's CDR3 is CASSFLSGQGRTGELFF. CDR3 nucleotide sequence: TGTGCCAGCAGCTTTTTGTCGGGACAGGGTCGTACCGGGGAGCTGTTTTTT. The chain couples TRBV5-6 to TRBJ2-2; TRBD1 matches at 9 bases. The CDR3 sequence is 17 residues long. Germline-derived CDR1 and CDR2 are SGHDT and YYEEEE. V lost 2 bases to trimming and J lost 5 bases; unmatched junction nucleotides: 10.

The chain is built from TRBV7-5 and TRBJ1-1. TRBV7-5 constitutes a pseudogene. CDR3 size: 18 residues. CDR3 sequence (DNA): TGTGCCAGCAGCTTTCGACGGACTAGACAGGCGCTTAACACTGAAGCTTTCTTT. As protein: CASSFRRTRQALNTEAFF.